The 18 T cell receptor beta chains in this list originate from one sample, sequenced in a study of identical twins. Using its own MiXCR run on the 5' RACE reads, TCRdb lists one record per CDR3 protein. In the table there are about 460,000 distinct CDR3 sequences, around 14% of which are singletons. The same data also contributed to another study, on yellow fever vaccine responses in identical twins.

Sequencing used CD4+ T cells sorted from blood. All receptors derive from a woman between 18 and 30 years old in good health.

V usage is TRBV20-1 and J usage is TRBJ2-7; 8 positions agree with TRBD2. The CDR3 loop spans 14 amino acids. V dropped 3 bases and J dropped 6; count of bases not matched to a gene: 10. The germline gives CDR1 DFQATT, CDR2 SNEGSKA (reference sequence). CDR3 in amino acids: CSARLGSGRSEQYF. The CDR3 bases are TGCAGTGCTAGGTTAGGGAGCGGGAGATCCGAGCAGTACTTC.

The chain has TRBV7-2 and TRBJ2-3, with 11 bases aligning to TRBD2. CDR1 is SGHTA and CDR2 is FQGNSA in the germline V gene. With V trimmed by 2 bases and J by 9 bases, 10 bases remained unmatched. This CDR3 is built from 16 residues. The CDR3 loop is CASSLPNSGRAGTQYF. CDR3 nucleotide sequence: TGTGCCAGCAGCTTACCGAATAGCGGGAGGGCCGGCACGCAGTATTTT.

This clonotype was detected only a few times. The chain has TRBV20-1 and TRBJ2-5; D is ambiguous. The CDR3 loop spans 15 amino acids. V dropped 2 bases and J dropped 4 bases, with 17 bases sitting between them. The V gene's germline CDR1 is DFQATT and CDR2 SNEGSKA (reference sequence). As DNA, the CDR3 is TGCAGTGCTAGATATCCCCCCGTTTCAGGAGAGACCCAGTACTTC. This translates into CSARYPPVSGETQYF.

The gene calls are TRBV3-1 and TRBJ2-2; 12 positions match TRBD2. The V segment lost 3 bases and the J segment 6 bases; nucleotides outside the gene matches: 5. The germline CDR1 and CDR2 sequences are LGHDT and YNNKEL (reference sequence). This CDR3 region has 16 residues. The CDR3 nucleotides read TGTGCCAGCAGCCATCTAGCGGGGGGGCCCTCCGGGGAGCTGTTTTTT. It specifies CASSHLAGGPSGELFF.

This clonotype was seen a handful of times. This rearrangement joins TRBV29-1 to TRBJ2-7, with 11 bases fitting TRBD2. Germline trimming cut 6 bases from V and 0 bases from J; bases unmatched to any gene: 4. The CDR3 extends over 14 amino acids. CDR1 SQVTM and CDR2 ANQGSEA come from the germline V gene. DNA of the CDR3: TGCAGCGTGAGACTAGCGGGACGCTCCTACGAGCAGTACTTC. It specifies CSVRLAGRSYEQYF.

A few counts support this clonotype. CDR3 coding DNA: TGTGCCAGCAGCACCATCGGACAGGCTGGGCGAAAGGAGACCCAGTACTTC. Translating it yields CASSTIGQAGRKETQYF. The chain has TRBV12-3 or TRBV12-4 and TRBJ2-5, with 7 bases identical to TRBD1. CDR3 length: 17 residues. The J segment lost 5 bases and the V segment lost 6 bases, leaving 18 bases of the junction unmatched.

The DNA for the CDR3 is TGTGCCAGCAGCTTAGTCCTGACTAGCGGGAGGAATTGGCAGTTCTTC. This codes for CASSLVLTSGRNWQFF. The chain joins TRBV7-9 to TRBJ2-1; 13 nucleotides align to TRBD2. CDR1 and CDR2 from the germline V gene are SEHNR and FQNEAQ (reference sequence). The junction had 9 bases not matched to a gene; V was cut back by 1 base and J by 12 bases. This CDR3 spans 16 amino acids.

This clonotype showed up just once. The chain employs TRBV6-1 and TRBJ2-5; possibly TRBD1 or TRBD2 for D (6 bases each). The germline CDR1 and CDR2 sequences are MNHNS and SASEGT. V lost 6 bases and J 7 bases, leaving 21 bases between the germline ends. The CDR3 length is 15 residues. The CDR3 DNA reads as TGTGCCAGCAGGGAGAATACAGGGAGGTGGACGACCCAGTACTTC. The encoded protein is CASRENTGRWTTQYF.

In this sample, this clonotype turned up a few times. The V and J genes are TRBV20-1 and TRBJ2-1; unclear D gene. The CDR3 extends over 16 amino acids. The germline CDR1 and CDR2 sequences are DFQATT and SNEGSKA (reference sequence). The V gene lost 0 bases and the J gene lost 0 bases, with 12 bases spanning the gap. The CDR3 DNA follows: TGCAGTGCTAGAGACACCCGCCCGAGCTCCTACAATGAGCAGTTCTTC. It yields the protein CSARDTRPSSYNEQFF.

This clonotype was counted only a few times. The chain joins TRBV20-1 to TRBJ2-1; TRBD2 agrees at 15 bases. The CDR3 contains 15 residues. Germline V gene data show CDR1 as DFQATT and CDR2 as SNEGSKA (reference sequence). The trim removed 5 bases at V and 9 bases at J, leaving 8 bases unmatched. Written as DNA, the CDR3 is TGCAGTGCTGGGACTAGCGGGAGGTCCTTGGCTGAGCAGTTCTTC. Amino acids: CSAGTSGRSLAEQFF.

J is TRBJ2-3 and V is TRBV11-1, with D perhaps matching TRBD1 (5 bases). The CDR3 length is 13 residues. Trimming removed 1 base from V and 7 bases from J, with 9 bases in between. Germline values: CDR1 SGHAT, CDR2 FQDESV (reference sequence). CDR3 sequence reads: CASSLVAGHTQYF. DNA of the CDR3: TGTGCCAGCAGCTTAGTGGCAGGGCATACGCAGTATTTT.

This clonotype came up a few times. The rearrangement uses TRBV29-1 and TRBJ2-3; 9 bases are shared with TRBD1. V trimming: 6 bases; J trimming: 2 bases; junction bases outside the gene matches: 9. The CDR3 is 15 residues long. Looked up from germline, CDR1 is SQVTM and CDR2 is ANQGSEA. CDR3 sequence: CSVDSYRGLTDTQYF. The CDR3, as DNA: TGCAGCGTAGACTCCTACAGGGGGCTCACAGATACGCAGTATTTT.

This clonotype was found a few times. CDR3 in amino acids: CASSATSGGDSEQFF. The CDR3 DNA is TGTGCCAGCAGCGCCACTAGCGGGGGCGACAGTGAGCAGTTCTTC. V usage is TRBV9 and J usage is TRBJ2-1, with TRBD2 identical over 11 bases. V was pared by 3 bases and J by 9 bases, with 8 bases of the junction left unmatched. From germline, CDR1 is SGDLS and CDR2 YYNGEE. The CDR3 spans 15 residues.

The CDR3 nucleotides are TGTGCCAGCAGCAGGGGGGGGGGCCCAGCGGAAAAACTGTTTTTT. Encoded protein: CASSRGGGPAEKLFF. The rearrangement uses TRBV7-8 and TRBJ1-4, with D possibly being TRBD1 (6 bases). The CDR3 extends over 15 amino acids. Germline values: CDR1 SGHVS, CDR2 FQNEAQ. Trimming pared 5 bases from V and 8 bases from J, leaving 18 bases between.

There are many counts of this clonotype. Germline and junction disagree at one end, which may indicate a read error. The chain has TRBV12-3 or TRBV12-4 and TRBJ2-1; 15 bases are a match to TRBD2. CDR3 length: 13 residues. The CDR3 reads CASSTGTSGRPTF. Written as DNA, the CDR3 is TGTGCCAGCAGTACCGGGACTAGCGGGAGGCCCACCTTC.

The chain uses TRBV12-3 or TRBV12-4 and TRBJ2-7; 12 bases match TRBD2. CDR3 size: 15 residues. With 5 bases clipped from V and 7 bases from J, the junction kept 9 bases outside the gene matches. The CDR3 is CASSTGLAGTNEQYF. CDR3 coding DNA: TGTGCCAGCAGTACCGGACTAGCGGGAACAAATGAGCAGTACTTC.

This clonotype was detected a few times. CDR3 sequence (DNA): TGCAGTGCTAGCCCCCGGGACGGACGAGGTAGTGAGCAGTTCTTC. Protein product: CSASPRDGRGSEQFF. This chain joins TRBV20-1 and TRBJ2-1, with D tentatively TRBD1 or TRBD2 (5 bases each). CDR1 and CDR2 from the germline V gene are DFQATT and SNEGSKA (reference sequence). With 3 bases removed from V and 9 bases from J, the gap between germline ends came to 21 bases. The CDR3 loop spans 15 amino acids.

The CDR3 DNA reads TGTGCCAGCAGCTGGGGACAGCCTAATGAAAAACTGTTTTTT. Its translation: CASSWGQPNEKLFF. The V call is TRBV5-6, the J call TRBJ1-4; 7 bases line up with TRBD1. From germline, CDR1 is SGHDT and CDR2 YYEEEE. Trimming cost V 3 bases and J 3 bases; bases outside gene matches: 2. The CDR3 consists of 14 residues.